This T cell receptor (beta chain) was recorded in a study of cytomegalovirus exposure and HLA in healthy donors. Study-level findings and limits: As immune exposure information, only CMV serostatus was available. Cytomegalovirus-associated TCR beta chains were listed, numbering roughly 150. What TCR beta sequences reportedly achieved was accurate prediction of HLA-A and HLA-B alleles in most subjects.

In its sample, this clone was seen a few times. Antigen unknown. This CDR3 comprises 13 residues. Germline loops: CDR1 GTSNPN, CDR2 SVGIG (reference sequence). V lost 6 bases and J lost 5; bases outside the gene matches: 6. Primers included in the PCR were 60 Vbeta and 13 Jbeta primers. The assay was immunoSEQ multiplex PCR, and TCRdb's table has in-frame clones only and misses some. The sample records some 150,000 clones, about four fifths being singletons. The receptor's source is a man aged 25 to 40 in good health and CMV-seronegative. The gene calls are TRBV30 and TRBJ1-4; 7 bases agree with TRBD1. The material sequenced was PBMCs. CDR3 in DNA: TGTGCCTGTGAGGGACAGTTGAATGAAAAACTGTTTTTT. Translated, it gives CACEGQLNEKLFF.